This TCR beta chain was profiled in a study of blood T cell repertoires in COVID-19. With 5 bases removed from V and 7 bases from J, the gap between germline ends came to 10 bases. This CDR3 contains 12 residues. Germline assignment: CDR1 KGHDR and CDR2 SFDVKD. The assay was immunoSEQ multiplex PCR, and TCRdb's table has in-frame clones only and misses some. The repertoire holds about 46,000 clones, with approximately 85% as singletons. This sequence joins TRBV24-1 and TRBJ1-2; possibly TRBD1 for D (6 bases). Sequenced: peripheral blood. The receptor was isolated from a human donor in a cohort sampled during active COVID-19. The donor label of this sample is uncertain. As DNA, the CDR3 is TGTGCCACCAGTGGCCAGGGGCTTGGCTACACCTTC. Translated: CATSGQGLGYTF.